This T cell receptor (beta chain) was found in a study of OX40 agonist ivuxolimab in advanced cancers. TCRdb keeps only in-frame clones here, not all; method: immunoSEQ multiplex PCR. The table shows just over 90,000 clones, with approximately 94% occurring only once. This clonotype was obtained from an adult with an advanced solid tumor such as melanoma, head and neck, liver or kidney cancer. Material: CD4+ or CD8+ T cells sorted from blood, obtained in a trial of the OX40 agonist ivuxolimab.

CDR3 DNA sequence: TGTGCCACCGCAACTCGCACAGATACGCAGTATTTT. This sequence encodes CATATRTDTQYF. This sequence joins TRBV15 and TRBJ2-3, with unresolved D. The CDR3 runs 12 residues. The germline V gene has CDR1 LNHNV and CDR2 YYDKDF (reference sequence). V was shortened by 8 bases and J by 1 base, with 7 bases between the two germline ends.